Below, 30 T cell receptor beta chains from the same sample are listed, as sequenced in a study of CD8+ T cells in alopecia areata. In each case, RNA was isolated and then reverse transcribed into cDNA as the sequencing template. The assay was immunoSEQ multiplex PCR, and TCRdb's table has in-frame clones only and misses some. Listed for the sample are around 100,000 clones, none seen a single time. The specimen was lesional skin. Receptors originate from a C3H/HeJ mouse with alopecia areata. Strain haplotype (MHC): H2-k.

This clone was observed a handful of times. Mouse names are used for the genes. The read ends 4 residues early relative to the CDR3; the germline J gene fills the gap. The genes are TRBV19 and TRBJ2-1; no definite D call. The CDR3 is 15 amino acids. CDR1 and CDR2 (germline): FNHDT, SITEND (reference sequence). V dropped 5 bases and J dropped 0 bases, with 12 bases sitting between them. CDR3 loop: CASSPRHLNYAEQFF. The part of the CDR3 DNA that was read is TGTGCCAGCAGCCCTCGACACCTTAACTATGCT.

This clone appeared many times. Germline and genes here are mouse. The read falls 4 residues short of the CDR3 end, and the missing part is taken from the germline J gene. This sequence joins TRBV19 and TRBJ2-7; 12 bases fit TRBD2. The junction had 3 bases not matched to a gene; V was cut back by 5 bases and J by 0 bases. The CDR3 sequence is 15 residues long. The germline V gene encodes CDR1 FNHDT and CDR2 SITEND (reference sequence). The CDR3 spells CASRRLGGRSYEQYF. The DNA read from the CDR3 is TGTGCCAGCAGGCGACTGGGGGGGCGCTCCTAT.

With respect to this clone: Gene names are mouse gene names. The CDR3 is cut off 4 residues early in the read; its end comes from the germline J gene. The chain combines TRBV1 with TRBJ1-4; D may be TRBD1 (6 bases). CDR1 and CDR2 from the germline V gene are NSQYPW and LRSPGD (reference sequence). V shed 0 bases and J shed 2 bases, with 10 bases lying between them. The CDR3 sequence is 16 residues long. CDR3 DNA (partial): TGCACCTGCAGTGCAGATTTCAGGGGATCCAACGAA. Its protein product is CTCSADFRGSNE. The CDR3 reads in full as CTCSADFRGSNERLFF.

This clone was counted ten times or more. Gene and germline names: mouse. The CDR3 extends 4 residues past the end of the read, so its final part is completed from the germline J gene. V and J are TRBV13-3 and TRBJ1-1; TRBD1 aligns across 7 bases. Germline-derived CDR1 and CDR2 are NNHDY and SYVADS. The CDR3 length is 13 residues. CDR3 sequence: CASSVSGTAEVFF. The sequenced CDR3 bases are TGTGCCAGCAGTGTCTCCGGGACAGCA.

This clone was recorded a few times. Mouse names are used for the genes. Read data end 4 residues before the CDR3 end; the end is taken from the germline J gene. The chain carries TRBV13-3 and TRBJ2-2, with D possibly TRBD1 on 5 matching bases. Between the trimmed V and J ends, which lost 0 bases and 4 bases, there was a span of 13 bases. Germline CDR1 NNHDY, CDR2 SYVADS. This CDR3 is built from 16 residues. The CDR3: CASSDASQGGTGQLYF. CDR3 DNA (partial): TGTGCCAGCAGTGATGCAAGCCAGGGAGGCACCGGG.

This clone has more than one count but fewer than ten. Gene names refer to mouse genes. The sequenced fragment ends 4 residues before the CDR3 boundary, so the rest is inferred from the germline J gene. The V gene is TRBV1, the J gene TRBJ2-7; D perhaps matches TRBD1 (6 bases). Germline-derived CDR1 and CDR2 are NSQYPW and LRSPGD (reference sequence). This CDR3 contains 14 residues. Incomplete CDR3 DNA: TGCACCTGCAGTGCACAAGGGACACCTTAT. It translates to CTCSAQGTPY. The CDR3 as a whole reads CTCSAQGTPYEQYF.

There are many counts of this clone. Gene and germline names: mouse. The CDR3 extends 4 residues past the end of the read, so its final part is completed from the germline J gene. This rearrangement joins TRBV1 to TRBJ1-4; 9 nucleotides agree with TRBD1. The germline CDR1 and CDR2 sequences are NSQYPW and LRSPGD (reference sequence). The CDR3 totals 16 residues. The DNA read from the CDR3 is TGCACCTGCAGTGCCCCGTACAGGGGGCGCAGCGAA. It yields the protein CTCSAPYRGRSE. The CDR3 as a whole reads CTCSAPYRGRSERLFF.

Note on this clone: Mouse names are used for the genes. Coverage ceases 4 residues before the CDR3 finishes, and the germline J gene fills in the end. The gene calls are TRBV1 and TRBJ1-1; TRBD1 agrees at 7 bases. The CDR3 extends over 15 amino acids. V gave up 4 bases and J gave up 1 base; unmatched junction bases: 6. The germline V gene encodes CDR1 NSQYPW and CDR2 LRSPGD (reference sequence). The CDR3 spells CTCSVTGRKNTEVFF. The covered CDR3 bases are TGCACCTGCAGTGTGACAGGGAGGAAAAACACA.

This clone was seen more than once but under ten times. These gene names are mouse names. With the read ending 4 residues before the CDR3 end, the germline J gene is used to fill in that end. This chain uses TRBV13-3 with TRBJ2-5; TRBD1 matches 9 bases. The CDR3 is 15 amino acids. Germline CDR1 NNHDY, CDR2 SYVADS. J was trimmed by 3 bases and V by 4 bases; bases with no gene match: 6. The sequenced CDR3 bases are TGTGCCAGCAGTCGTCTGGGACAGGGTCAAGAC. This translates into CASSRLGQGQD. The full CDR3 reads CASSRLGQGQDTQYF.

As concerns this clone: The genes and germline here are from mouse. The read is 4 residues too short to cover the CDR3 end, so that end is filled in from the germline J gene. The gene calls are TRBV13-3 and TRBJ1-4; 9 bases are shared with TRBD1. The length of the CDR3 is 14 residues. CDR1 is NNHDY and CDR2 is SYVADS in the germline V gene. J gave up 6 bases and V 4 bases, and 4 bases lay outside the gene matches. CDR3 bases read: TGTGCCAGCAGTTTAAGGACAGGGGACGAA. Protein product: CASSLRTGDE. The entire CDR3 protein is CASSLRTGDERLFF.

This clone was found a few times. The listed genes are named as in mouse. The read finishes 4 residues shy of the CDR3 end, and the germline J gene is used to complete it. V gene TRBV1 combines with J gene TRBJ2-3, with D maybe TRBD1 (5 bases). Germline V gene lookup returns CDR1 NSQYPW and CDR2 LRSPGD (reference sequence). Trimming took 3 bases from V and 2 from J, leaving 9 bases between them. The CDR3 spans 14 residues. The CDR3 DNA, read in part, is TGCACCTGCAGTGCTCTCAGGGATGCAGAA. This translates into CTCSALRDAE. The complete CDR3 reads CTCSALRDAETLYF.

This clone has only a few counts. The listed genes are named as in mouse. With the read ending 4 residues before the CDR3 end, the germline J gene is used to fill in that end. The chain employs TRBV1 and TRBJ1-1; 7 bases agree with TRBD1. In germline, CDR1 is NSQYPW, CDR2 LRSPGD (reference sequence). V was clipped by 0 bases and J by 0 bases; unmatched bases: 4. This CDR3 comprises 16 residues. The sequenced CDR3 bases are TGCACCTGCAGTGCAGATCGACAGGGTGCAAACACA. This translates into CTCSADRQGANT. The CDR3 reads in full as CTCSADRQGANTEVFF. The full variable domain, completed using reference TRBV1 and TRBJ1-1, is VTLLEQNPRWRLVPRGQAVNLRCILKNSQYPWMSWYQQDLQKQLQWLFTLRSPGDKEVKSLPGADYLATRVTDTELRLQVANMSQGRTLYCTCSADRQGANTEVFFGKGTRLTVV.

This clone was detected only a few times. Each gene name is a mouse one. Read coverage stops 4 residues before the CDR3 terminus; the germline J gene supplies the remainder. The chain couples TRBV13-1 to TRBJ2-7; 8 positions agree with TRBD2. This CDR3 region has 15 residues. Germline CDR1 reads NSHNY; CDR2 reads SYGAGN. CDR3 DNA (partial): TGTGCCAGCAGTGATGCGGGGGGGGGCGTTTAT. It translates to CASSDAGGGVY. The entire CDR3 protein is CASSDAGGGVYEQYF.

With respect to this clone: Mouse names are used for the genes. The missing CDR3 end, 4 residues past where the read stops, is filled in from the germline J gene. The rearrangement links TRBV13-3 to TRBJ1-4; 7 bases map to TRBD1. Germline CDR1 is NNHDY and CDR2 is SYVADS. This CDR3 is built from 14 residues. CDR3 DNA (partial): TGTGCCAGCAGTGGTTCCCAGGGGGTCGAA. Its protein product is CASSGSQGVE. The full CDR3 is CASSGSQGVERLFF.

This clone came up many times. Genes here carry mouse names. The read finishes 4 residues shy of the CDR3 end, and the germline J gene is used to complete it. V is TRBV13-3 and J is TRBJ2-1, with 11 bases matching TRBD2. CDR1 and CDR2 (germline): NNHDY, SYVADS. The CDR3 extends over 16 amino acids. V was clipped by 5 bases and J by 0 bases; unmatched bases: 4. Partial CDR3 DNA: TGTGCCAGCAGGGGACTGGGGGCCCTTAACTATGCT. Its protein is CASRGLGALNYA. The entire CDR3 protein is CASRGLGALNYAEQFF.

Details on this clone: The gene symbols are mouse symbols. Read coverage stops 4 residues before the CDR3 terminus; the germline J gene supplies the remainder. J is TRBJ2-7 and V is TRBV13-1, with 10 positions matching TRBD2. CDR3 length equals 14 residues. Germline assignment: CDR1 NSHNY and CDR2 SYGAGN. Trimming at V came to 5 bases and at J to 3 bases, leaving 5 bases not matched to a gene. The CDR3 DNA, read in part, is TGTGCCAGCAGCCCTCGACTGGGGGGCTAT. Protein product: CASSPRLGGY. The CDR3 in full is CASSPRLGGYEQYF.

Turning to this clone: The gene names given are mouse names. Sequencing ends 4 residues short of the CDR3 end; the germline J gene provides the rest. V gene TRBV19 combines with J gene TRBJ2-1, with D tentatively TRBD1 (6 bases). There are 12 residues in the CDR3. The germline gives CDR1 FNHDT, CDR2 SITEND (reference sequence). The DNA read from the CDR3 is TGTGCCAGCAGACCTACAGGGGCT. As protein: CASRPTGA. The entire CDR3 sequence reads CASRPTGAEQFF.

This clone was counted only a few times. The protein recorded in TCRdb does not match the translated DNA at residue 13; the protein presented here comes from translating the DNA. Genes here carry mouse names. The sequenced fragment ends 3 residues before the CDR3 boundary, so the rest is inferred from the germline J gene. This rearrangement joins TRBV13-2 to TRBJ1-6; 9 positions match TRBD1. TRBJ1-6 is an ORF, and what it does is uncertain. V trimming: 2 bases; J trimming: 6 bases; junction bases outside the gene matches: 6. CDR3 length: 16 residues. Germline lookup yields CDR1 NNHNN and CDR2 SYGAGS (reference sequence). The sequenced part of the CDR3 DNA is TGTGCCAGCGGTGACCCCCGGGACAGGGCTAATTCGCCC. It specifies CASGDPRDRANSP. The full-length CDR3 reads as CASGDPRDRANSPLYF.

Of note for this clone: Gene names and germline refer to mouse. Read sequence stops 4 residues before the CDR3 end, and the germline J gene provides the missing end. The rearrangement joins TRBV13-1 to TRBJ1-1, with 7 nucleotides matching TRBD1. The CDR3 is 15 amino acids. CDR1 and CDR2 from the germline V gene are NSHNY and SYGAGN. V lost 3 bases to trimming and J lost 0 bases; unmatched junction nucleotides: 5. The CDR3 sequence: CASSGRDRSNTEVFF. Partial CDR3 DNA: TGTGCCAGCAGTGGTCGGGACAGATCAAACACA.

This clone was seen only a few times. Germline and genes: mouse. Read coverage stops 4 residues before the CDR3 terminus; the germline J gene supplies the remainder. The chain couples TRBV13-3 to TRBJ2-1, with D maybe TRBD1 (6 bases). V was cut by 5 bases and J by 0 bases, with 12 bases left in between. The CDR3 spans 15 residues. Germline lookup yields CDR1 NNHDY and CDR2 SYVADS. Partial CDR3 DNA: TGTGCCAGCAGCCTTGGACAGAATAACTATGCT. It encodes CASSLGQNNYA. The whole CDR3 reads CASSLGQNNYAEQFF.

This clone turned up a few times. These gene names are mouse names. The CDR3 extends 4 residues past the end of the read, so its final part is completed from the germline J gene. The chain has TRBV17 and TRBJ2-3, with 8 nucleotides matching TRBD2. Looked up from germline, CDR1 is MNHDT and CDR2 is YYDKIL. CDR3 length: 15 amino acids. V shed 0 bases and J 2 bases; nucleotides not matched to a gene: 1. CDR3 residues: CASSRDWGVAETLYF. CDR3 DNA (partial): TGTGCTAGCAGTAGAGACTGGGGGGTTGCAGAA.

About this clone itself: Gene and germline names: mouse. The sequenced fragment ends 4 residues before the CDR3 boundary, so the rest is inferred from the germline J gene. This chain uses TRBV19 with TRBJ2-1, with 8 bases that match TRBD1. The CDR3 totals 14 residues. The junction had 7 bases not matched to a gene; V was cut back by 5 bases and J by 6 bases. Germline V gene lookup returns CDR1 FNHDT and CDR2 SITEND (reference sequence). CDR3: CASSPGQGFAEQFF. Incomplete CDR3 DNA: TGTGCCAGCAGCCCCGGACAGGGATTTGCT.

As to this clone: Gene names are mouse gene names. Read coverage stops 4 residues before the CDR3 terminus; the germline J gene supplies the remainder. V is TRBV1 and J is TRBJ2-2; tentatively, D is TRBD1 (5 bases). V was pared by 3 bases and J by 3 bases, with 8 bases between. In germline, CDR1 is NSQYPW, CDR2 LRSPGD (reference sequence). The CDR3 is 14 amino acids. CDR3 loop: CTCSARQYTGQLYF. CDR3 bases read: TGCACCTGCAGTGCCCGACAGTACACCGGG.

The sample holds a few counts of this clone. Mouse gene names and germline throughout. The CDR3 goes on 4 residues after the read ends, and that part is filled in from the germline J gene. The chain joins TRBV1 to TRBJ1-1; tentative D call: TRBD1 (5 bases). Trimming removed 0 bases from V and 1 base from J, with 9 bases in between. CDR1 is NSQYPW and CDR2 is LRSPGD in the germline V gene (reference sequence). The CDR3 sequence is 15 residues long. The CDR3 reads CTCSADFRENTEVFF. The sequenced part of the CDR3 DNA is TGCACCTGCAGTGCAGATTTCAGGGAAAACACA.

Comments on this clone: Any gene name here is a mouse gene name. The read halts 4 residues ahead of the CDR3 end, with the missing end drawn from the germline J gene. The chain uses TRBV29 and TRBJ2-5; D might be TRBD1 (5 bases). Per the germline V gene, CDR1 is MSHET and CDR2 is SYDVDS. The CDR3 covers 14 residues. Trimming removed 6 bases from V and 0 bases from J, with 10 bases in between. The chain's CDR3 is CASSRDRNQDTQYF. The CDR3 DNA, read in part, is TGTGCTAGCAGCAGAGACAGAAACCAAGAC.

This clone was detected only a few times. The germline and genes are mouse ones. The CDR3 end lies 4 residues beyond the end of the read and is filled in from the germline J gene. The chain links TRBV13-2 to TRBJ2-1; 12 bases map to TRBD2. The trim removed 6 bases at V and 2 bases at J, leaving 3 bases unmatched. The CDR3 runs 15 residues. CDR1 is NNHNN and CDR2 is SYGAGS in the germline V gene (reference sequence). The CDR3 loop is CASVGLGGDYAEQFF. The CDR3 bases that were read are TGTGCCAGCGTCGGACTGGGGGGGGACTATGCT.

This clone was counted between two and nine times. Each gene name is a mouse one. The read halts 4 residues ahead of the CDR3 end, with the missing end drawn from the germline J gene. The chain is built from TRBV1 and TRBJ2-7; D is perhaps TRBD1 (6 bases). CDR3 size: 13 residues. Germline CDR1 is NSQYPW and CDR2 is LRSPGD (reference sequence). The CDR3 bases that were read are TGCACCTGCAGTGCGCCAGGGGCGTAT. As protein: CTCSAPGAY. The complete CDR3 protein is CTCSAPGAYEQYF.

With respect to this clone: Mouse gene names apply. The read is 4 residues too short to cover the CDR3 end, so that end is filled in from the germline J gene. The chain employs TRBV13-3 and TRBJ2-1, with TRBD2 matching 12 bases. Germline CDR1 reads NNHDY; CDR2 reads SYVADS. The CDR3 length is 15 residues. The CDR3 DNA, read in part, is TGTGCCAGCAGTGAGACTGGGGGGGCTGAAGCT. It is translated as CASSETGGAEA. The full CDR3 protein reads CASSETGGAEAEQFF.

As for this clone: The genes and germline here are from mouse. The CDR3 end falls 4 residues outside the read, so it is completed with the germline J gene. This sequence joins TRBV29 and TRBJ2-7; 11 bases map to TRBD1. CDR3 length: 16 amino acids. V gave up 3 bases and J gave up 0 bases; unmatched junction bases: 4. Per germline, CDR1 MSHET and CDR2 SYDVDS. The CDR3 DNA, read in part, is TGTGCTAGCAGTTTGACCGGACAGGGGGCCTCCTAT. Amino acid sequence: CASSLTGQGASY. The whole CDR3 sequence reads CASSLTGQGASYEQYF.

This clone was found a few times. Genes and germline come from the mouse. The read comes to an end 4 residues before the CDR3 does, leaving the germline J gene to fill in the end. The V call is TRBV13-3, the J call TRBJ2-7; 11 nucleotides line up with TRBD2. Germline-derived CDR1 and CDR2 are NNHDY and SYVADS. J was trimmed by 3 bases and V by 1 base; bases with no gene match: 6. The CDR3 is 16 residues long. Partial CDR3 DNA: TGTGCCAGCAGTGATCCCCGGACTGGGGGGATCTAT. Translation: CASSDPRTGGIY. The whole CDR3 protein reads CASSDPRTGGIYEQYF.